This is a list of T cell receptor beta chains from one sample in a study of blood T cell repertoires in COVID-19. TCRdb keeps only in-frame clones here, not all; method: immunoSEQ multiplex PCR. This table has about 350,000 clones, approximately 89% appearing once. Specimen: peripheral blood. Receptors were obtained from a woman aged 60-75 years with COVID-19, enrolled during active disease. Both conserved end residues are trimmed from each CDR3. Fields, in order: V gene, J gene, CDR3 protein.

v_gene: TRBV7-2
j_gene: TRBJ1-1
CDR3aa: ASSLLSLTGVGGTEAF

v_gene: TRBV5-6
j_gene: TRBJ2-1
CDR3aa: ASVRGRSYNEQF

v_gene: TRBV2
j_gene: TRBJ2-2
CDR3aa: ASRDQGGTGELF

v_gene: TRBV6-5
j_gene: TRBJ1-1
CDR3aa: ASSYRRRDTEAF

v_gene: TRBV5-1
j_gene: TRBJ1-2
CDR3aa: ASSSTGEVRYGYT

v_gene: TRBV3-1/TRBV3-2
j_gene: TRBJ2-2
CDR3aa: ASSQVGGWTGELF

v_gene: TRBV20-1
j_gene: TRBJ1-1
CDR3aa: SAPVGTEAF

v_gene: TRBV28
j_gene: TRBJ1-2
CDR3aa: ASSRQGIDYGYT

v_gene: TRBV6-6
j_gene: TRBJ1-1
CDR3aa: ASSYSPPQGTEAF

v_gene: TRBV12-3/TRBV12-4
j_gene: TRBJ2-2
CDR3aa: ASNQTPGELF

v_gene: TRBV25-1
j_gene: TRBJ2-5
CDR3aa: ASSEPGQGAETQY

v_gene: TRBV6-5
j_gene: TRBJ2-2
CDR3aa: ATYAEWNTGELF

v_gene: TRBV30
j_gene: TRBJ1-2
CDR3aa: ACKEDSYGYT

v_gene: TRBV15
j_gene: TRBJ1-5
CDR3aa: ATSRDTGGRQPQH

v_gene: TRBV6-5
j_gene: TRBJ1-6
CDR3aa: ASSLRDSNSPLH

v_gene: TRBV6-5
j_gene: TRBJ1-2
CDR3aa: ASTRAQGGYT